Described below is a single T cell receptor (beta chain) sequence and its context. The source of the sample is a study of T cell repertoires in cytomegalovirus infection. TCRdb ran MiXCR on the reads and lists one entry per CDR3 protein. The table includes fewer than 300,000 distinct CDR3 sequences, around 25% detected once. The clonotype originates from a human donor in good health (CMV status not recorded). Some clones in this sample may be carry-over from other donors' samples. Sequencing used PBMCs.

CDR3 in DNA: TGTGCCAGCAAAGGGACTAGCGGGAGGGCCGGCCTTGAGCAGTTCTTC. It codes for CASKGTSGRAGLEQFF. J is TRBJ2-1 and V is TRBV12-3 or TRBV12-4, with 16 bases matching TRBD2. The V gene end was trimmed by 7 bases and the J gene end by 9 bases; junction bases not matched to a gene: 9. The CDR3 runs 16 residues.